A single sample is the source of the 8 T cell receptor beta chains below, sequenced in a study of regulatory T cells in long-lasting Graves disease. Building of the TCR beta libraries involved iRepertoire HTBI primers and Arm-PCR of CDR3 regions. Each CDR3 protein is one row after TCRdb ran MiXCR on the multiplex PCR reads. Of about 520,000 distinct CDR3 sequences in the sample, about 11% were seen once. Time point specified: newly diagnosed GD, antithyroid drugs for less than 3 months. PBMC RNA served as the TCR library source. This sample was shared with a second study, whose subject was T cells in Graves' hyperthyroidism and ophthalmopathy.

The material was peripheral blood mononuclear cells (PBMCs), obtained at new diagnosis, from a patient treated with antithyroid drugs. The source is a woman in her 30s with Graves disease.

This clonotype was picked up many times. The rearrangement uses TRBV12-3 or TRBV12-4 and TRBJ2-1; 7 bases map to TRBD1. There are 18 residues in the CDR3. Trimming took 7 bases from V and 12 from J; bases not matched to a gene: 27. The CDR3 DNA reads as TGTGCCAGCACCCCCTCCCTTACGTGGGACAGCCTGGGTTTGGGGCAGTTCTTC. Its translation is CASTPSLTWDSLGLGQFF.

This clonotype was seen repeatedly, ten times or more. V gene TRBV11-2 combines with J gene TRBJ1-1, with TRBD1 matching 7 bases. CDR3 length: 16 residues. The germline V gene has CDR1 SGHAT and CDR2 FQNNGV. The ends lost 1 base at V and 5 bases at J; junction bases unmatched: 10. CDR3 loop: CASSLGGRGPLTEAFF. In DNA form, the CDR3 reads TGTGCCAGCAGCTTAGGAGGGAGGGGGCCCCTAACTGAAGCTTTCTTT.

The table lists this clonotype with many counts. V is TRBV11-1 and J is TRBJ2-7; D is possibly TRBD2 (5 bases). Trimming left V 6 bases short and J 0 bases short, with 12 bases between. Germline CDR1 is SGHAT and CDR2 is FQDESV (reference sequence). The CDR3 spans 14 residues. The CDR3 spells CASRPDYPSYEQYF. Here the CDR3 DNA reads TGTGCCAGCAGACCAGACTACCCCTCCTACGAGCAGTACTTC.

The chain joins TRBV20-1 to TRBJ2-1; D possibly corresponds to TRBD2 (5 bases). Germline loops: CDR1 DFQATT, CDR2 SNEGSKA (reference sequence). V lost 0 bases and J lost 4, with 16 bases in between. CDR3 length: 16 residues. CDR3 sequence: CSARDLPTSSYNEQFF. DNA of the CDR3: TGCAGTGCTAGAGATCTTCCCACTAGTTCATACAATGAGCAGTTCTTC.

This clonotype showed up many times. The CDR3 protein is CASNPAGGPQTQYF. As DNA, the CDR3 is TGTGCCAGCAACCCAGCGGGGGGCCCCCAGACCCAGTACTTC. The V call is TRBV7-2, the J call TRBJ2-5, with 9 bases aligning to TRBD2. This CDR3 is 14 amino acids long. V was pared by 7 bases and J by 6 bases, with 9 bases of the junction left unmatched. Germline V gene data show CDR1 as SGHTA and CDR2 as FQGNSA.

This clonotype was counted at least ten times. The genes are TRBV7-6 and TRBJ2-1; TRBD2 might be the D (7 bases). The CDR3 runs 13 residues. Germline assignment: CDR1 SGHVS and CDR2 FNYEAQ. The V and J ends lost 1 base and 12 bases respectively, with 13 bases between them. CDR3 coding DNA: TGTGCCAGCAGCTTAGATACAGGGACTATGCAGTTCTTC. The encoded protein is CASSLDTGTMQFF.

This clonotype showed up many times. The V call is TRBV28, the J call TRBJ1-2; D is undetermined. The CDR3 covers 15 residues. The germline V gene has CDR1 MDHEN and CDR2 SYDVKM. Trimming pared 3 bases from V and 0 bases from J, leaving 11 bases between. The CDR3 DNA follows: TGTGCCAGCAGTTTGTCAGTCAACTCTAACTATGGCTACACCTTC. Residues: CASSLSVNSNYGYTF.

This clonotype was recorded many times. At one of its ends the junction is not consistent with the germline gene, which may arise from a read error. The chain is built from TRBV7-2 and TRBJ2-5; D not resolved. Germline CDR1 and CDR2: SGHTA and FQGNSA. The CDR3 loop spans 11 amino acids. The CDR3 loop is CASSLHTMTYF. The CDR3, as DNA: TGTGCCAGCAGCCTACACACCATGACCTATTTC.